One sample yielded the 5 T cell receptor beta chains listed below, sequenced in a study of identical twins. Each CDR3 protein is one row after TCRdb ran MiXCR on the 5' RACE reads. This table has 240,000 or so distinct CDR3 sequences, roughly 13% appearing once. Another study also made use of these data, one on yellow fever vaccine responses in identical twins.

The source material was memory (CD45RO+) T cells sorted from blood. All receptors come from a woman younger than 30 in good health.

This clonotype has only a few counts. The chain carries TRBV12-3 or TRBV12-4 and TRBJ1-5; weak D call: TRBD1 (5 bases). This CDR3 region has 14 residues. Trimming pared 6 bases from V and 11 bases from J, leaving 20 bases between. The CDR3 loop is CASRPGHTTGAQHF. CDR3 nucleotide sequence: TGTGCCAGCAGGCCCGGACATACGACGGGAGCCCAGCATTTT.

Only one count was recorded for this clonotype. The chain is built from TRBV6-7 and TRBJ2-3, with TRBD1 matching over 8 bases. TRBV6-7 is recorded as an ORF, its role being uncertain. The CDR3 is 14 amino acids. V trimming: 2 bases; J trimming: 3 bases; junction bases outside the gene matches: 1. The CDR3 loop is CASSYRQGTDTQYF. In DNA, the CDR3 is TGTGCCAGCAGTTACAGACAGGGGACAGATACGCAGTATTTT.

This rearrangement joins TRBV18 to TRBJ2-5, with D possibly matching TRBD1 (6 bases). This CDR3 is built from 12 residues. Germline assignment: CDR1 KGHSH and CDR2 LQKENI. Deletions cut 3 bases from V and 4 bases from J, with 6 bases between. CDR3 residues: CASSPGAETQYF. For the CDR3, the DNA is TGTGCCAGCTCACCGGGGGCAGAGACCCAGTACTTC.

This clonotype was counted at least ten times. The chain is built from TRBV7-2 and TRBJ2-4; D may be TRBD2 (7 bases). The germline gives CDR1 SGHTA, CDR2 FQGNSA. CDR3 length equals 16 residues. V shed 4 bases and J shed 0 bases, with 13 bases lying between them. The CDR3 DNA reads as TGTGCCAGCAGCTCTGGGGGGGCCCGAGCCAAAAACATTCAGTACTTC. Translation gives CASSSGGARAKNIQYF.

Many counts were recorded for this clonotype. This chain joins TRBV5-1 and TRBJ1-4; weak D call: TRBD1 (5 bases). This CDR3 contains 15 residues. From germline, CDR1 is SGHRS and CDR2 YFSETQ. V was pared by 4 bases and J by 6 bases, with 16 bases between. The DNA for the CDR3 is TGCGCCAGCAGCGTTGCTCAGGGCAAGCATGAAAAACTGTTTTTT. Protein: CASSVAQGKHEKLFF.